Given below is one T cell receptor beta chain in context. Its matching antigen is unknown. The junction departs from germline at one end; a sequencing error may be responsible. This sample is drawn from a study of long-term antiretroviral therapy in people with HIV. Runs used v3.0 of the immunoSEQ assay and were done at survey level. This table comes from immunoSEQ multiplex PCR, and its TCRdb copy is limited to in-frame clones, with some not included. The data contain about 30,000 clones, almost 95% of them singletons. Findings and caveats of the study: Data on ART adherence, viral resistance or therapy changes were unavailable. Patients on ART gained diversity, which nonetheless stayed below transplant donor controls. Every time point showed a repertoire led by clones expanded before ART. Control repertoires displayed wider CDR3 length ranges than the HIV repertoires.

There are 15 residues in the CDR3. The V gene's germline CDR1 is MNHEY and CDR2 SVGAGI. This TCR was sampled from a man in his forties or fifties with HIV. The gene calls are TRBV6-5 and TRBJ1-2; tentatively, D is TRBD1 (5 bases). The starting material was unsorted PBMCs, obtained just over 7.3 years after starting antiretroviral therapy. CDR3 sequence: CASSDSAEQVNGYTF. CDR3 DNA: TGTGCCAGCAGTGACTCGGCCGAACAGGTGAATGGCTACACCTTC.